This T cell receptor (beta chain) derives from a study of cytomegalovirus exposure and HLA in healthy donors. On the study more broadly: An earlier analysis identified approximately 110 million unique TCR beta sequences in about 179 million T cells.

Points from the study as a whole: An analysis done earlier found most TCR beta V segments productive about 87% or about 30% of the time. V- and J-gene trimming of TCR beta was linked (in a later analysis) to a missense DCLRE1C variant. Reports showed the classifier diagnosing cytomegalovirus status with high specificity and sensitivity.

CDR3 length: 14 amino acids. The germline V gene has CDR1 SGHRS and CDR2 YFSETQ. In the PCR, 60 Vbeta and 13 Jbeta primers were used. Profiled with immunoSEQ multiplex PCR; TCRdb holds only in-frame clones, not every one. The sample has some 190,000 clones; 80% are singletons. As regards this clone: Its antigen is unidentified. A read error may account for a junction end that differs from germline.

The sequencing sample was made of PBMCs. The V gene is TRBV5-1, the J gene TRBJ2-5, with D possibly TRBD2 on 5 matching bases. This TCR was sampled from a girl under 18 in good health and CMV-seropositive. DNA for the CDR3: TGCGCCAGCGGCTTGAGACGAGGGAAAGAGACCCAGTACTTC. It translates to CASGLRRGKETQYF.